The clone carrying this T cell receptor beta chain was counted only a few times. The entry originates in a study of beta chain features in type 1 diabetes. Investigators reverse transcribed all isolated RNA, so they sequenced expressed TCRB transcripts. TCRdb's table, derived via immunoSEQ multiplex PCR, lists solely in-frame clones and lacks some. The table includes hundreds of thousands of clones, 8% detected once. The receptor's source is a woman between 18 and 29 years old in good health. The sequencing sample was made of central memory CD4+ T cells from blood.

Here the CDR3 reads CASSQDPGLANTGELFF. CDR3 nucleotides: TGTGCCAGCAGCCAAGACCCTGGGCTAGCGAACACCGGGGAGCTGTTTTTT. The chain employs TRBV4-2 and TRBJ2-2; D unresolved. Per germline, CDR1 LGHNA and CDR2 YNFKEQ. CDR3 length equals 17 residues. Between the trimmed V and J ends, which lost 0 bases and 0 bases, there was a span of 11 bases.